The clone carrying this TCR beta chain was detected only a few times. Its antigen is undetermined. Transcripts of RNA were the source for amplifying TCR beta CDR3 regions. Second-round multiplex PCR came after first-round RT-PCR with HTBI primers. TCRdb analysed the multiplex PCR reads with MiXCR anew, one entry per CDR3 protein. The profile shows about 16,000 distinct CDR3 sequences, more than 45% of them singletons. CDR3 size: 16 residues. Trimming left V 5 bases short and J 7 bases short, with 21 bases between. CDR1 and CDR2 from the germline V gene are SEHNR and FQNEAQ (reference sequence). Hyperthyroidism patients were newly diagnosed, ill under 2 months, and aged 18 to 65 years. In this cohort, patients with other autoimmune diseases, uncontrolled infections, pregnancy or lactation were excluded. This specimen belongs to a study of Graves' ophthalmopathy and Graves' hyperthyroidism. Study results and caveats: Built on 13 signatures, a model told ophthalmopathy apart from stable hyperthyroidism with almost 90% sensitivity and approximately 81% specificity. Most thyroid clonotypes with frequency above 0.001 were detected in blood too.

This TCR was sampled from a woman aged 40-49 years with stable Graves' hyperthyroidism. The V gene is TRBV7-9, the J gene TRBJ2-1; a weak D match, TRBD1 (6 bases). The source material was peripheral blood. CDR3 sequence reads: CASSPGPGVYQNEQFF. The CDR3, as DNA: TGTGCCAGCAGCCCGGGGCCAGGGGTTTATCAGAATGAGCAGTTCTTC. Variable domain in full (rest from reference TRBV7-9 and TRBJ2-1): DTGVSQNPRHKITKRGQNVTFRCDPISEHNRLYWYRQTLGQGPEFLTYFQNEAQLEKSRLLSDRFSAERPKGSFSTLEIQRTEQGDSAMYLCASSPGPGVYQNEQFFGPGTRLTVL.